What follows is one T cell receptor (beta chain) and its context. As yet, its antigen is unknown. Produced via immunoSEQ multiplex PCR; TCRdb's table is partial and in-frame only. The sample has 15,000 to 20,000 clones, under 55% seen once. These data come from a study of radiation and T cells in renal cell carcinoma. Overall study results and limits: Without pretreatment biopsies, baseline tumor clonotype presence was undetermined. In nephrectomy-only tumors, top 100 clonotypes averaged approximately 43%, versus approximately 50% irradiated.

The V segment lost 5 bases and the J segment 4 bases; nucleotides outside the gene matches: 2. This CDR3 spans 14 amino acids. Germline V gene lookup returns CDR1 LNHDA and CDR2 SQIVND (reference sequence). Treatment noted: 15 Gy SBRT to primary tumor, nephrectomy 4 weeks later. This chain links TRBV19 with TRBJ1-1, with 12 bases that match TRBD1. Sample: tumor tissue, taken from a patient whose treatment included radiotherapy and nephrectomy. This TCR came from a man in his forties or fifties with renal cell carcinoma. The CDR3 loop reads CASSRDRGLTEAFF. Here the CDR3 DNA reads TGTGCCAGTAGTCGGGACAGGGGGCTCACTGAAGCTTTCTTT.